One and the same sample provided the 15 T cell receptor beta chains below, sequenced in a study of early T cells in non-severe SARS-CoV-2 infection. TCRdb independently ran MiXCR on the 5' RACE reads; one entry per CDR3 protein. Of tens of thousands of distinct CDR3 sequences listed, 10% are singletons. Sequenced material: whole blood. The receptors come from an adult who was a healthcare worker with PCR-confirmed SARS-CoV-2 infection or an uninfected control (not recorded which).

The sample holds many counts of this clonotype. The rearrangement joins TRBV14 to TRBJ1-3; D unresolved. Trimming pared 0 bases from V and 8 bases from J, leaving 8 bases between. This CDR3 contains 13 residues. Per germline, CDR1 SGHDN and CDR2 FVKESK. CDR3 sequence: CASSQDNEDTIYF. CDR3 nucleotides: TGTGCCAGCAGCCAAGATAATGAAGACACCATATATTTT.

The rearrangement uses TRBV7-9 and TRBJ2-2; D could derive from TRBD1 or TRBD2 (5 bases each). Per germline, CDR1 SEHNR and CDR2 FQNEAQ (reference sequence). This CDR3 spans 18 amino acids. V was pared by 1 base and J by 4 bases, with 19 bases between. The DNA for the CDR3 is TGTGCCAGCAGCTTAGACTGGTCGGGGCGGCTCCTCACCGGGGAGCTGTTTTTT. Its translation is CASSLDWSGRLLTGELFF. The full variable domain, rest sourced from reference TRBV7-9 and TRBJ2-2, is DTGVSQNPRHKITKRGQNVTFRCDPISEHNRLYWYRQTLGQGPEFLTYFQNEAQLEKSRLLSDRFSAERPKGSFSTLEIQRTEQGDSAMYLCASSLDWSGRLLTGELFFGEGSRLTVL.

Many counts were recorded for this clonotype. CDR3 residues: CASSPVGTGIYEQYF. CDR3 nucleotide sequence: TGTGCCAGCTCACCAGTTGGGACAGGAATCTACGAGCAGTACTTC. This chain connects TRBV18 to TRBJ2-7, with 8 nucleotides matching TRBD1. V gave up 2 bases and J gave up 3 bases; unmatched junction bases: 6. CDR3 size: 15 residues. The germline CDR1 and CDR2 sequences are KGHSH and LQKENI. Filled out from reference TRBV18 and TRBJ2-7, the complete variable domain reads NAGVMQNPRHLVRRRGQEARLRCSPMKGHSHVYWYRQLPEEGLKFMVYLQKENIIDESGMPKERFSAEFPKEGPSILRIQQVVRGDSAAYFCASSPVGTGIYEQYFGPGTRLTVT.

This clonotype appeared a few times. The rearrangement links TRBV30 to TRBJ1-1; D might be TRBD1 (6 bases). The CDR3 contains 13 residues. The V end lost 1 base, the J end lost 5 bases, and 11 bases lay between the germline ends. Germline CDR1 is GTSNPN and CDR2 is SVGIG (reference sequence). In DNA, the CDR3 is TGTGCCTGGAGTGGACAGGTCGGAACTGAAGCTTTCTTT. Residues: CAWSGQVGTEAFF.

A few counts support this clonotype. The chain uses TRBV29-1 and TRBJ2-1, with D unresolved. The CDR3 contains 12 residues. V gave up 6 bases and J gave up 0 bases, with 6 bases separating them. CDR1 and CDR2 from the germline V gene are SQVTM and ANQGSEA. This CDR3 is CSVGSSYNEQFF. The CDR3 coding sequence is TGCAGCGTAGGTAGCTCCTACAATGAGCAGTTCTTC.

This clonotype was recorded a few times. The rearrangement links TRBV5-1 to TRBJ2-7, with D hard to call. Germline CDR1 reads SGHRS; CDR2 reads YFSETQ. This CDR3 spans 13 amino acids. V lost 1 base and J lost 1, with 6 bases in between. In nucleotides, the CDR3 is TGCGCCAGCAGCTTGATCGAGTCCTACGAGCAGTACTTC. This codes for CASSLIESYEQYF.

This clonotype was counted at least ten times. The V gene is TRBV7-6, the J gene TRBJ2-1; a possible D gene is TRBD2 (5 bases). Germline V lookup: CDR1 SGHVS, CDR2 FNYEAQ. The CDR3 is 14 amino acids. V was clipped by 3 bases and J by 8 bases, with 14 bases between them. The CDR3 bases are TGTGCCAGCAGCTTGAACGAGGGTAGCCATGAGCAGTTCTTC. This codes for CASSLNEGSHEQFF.

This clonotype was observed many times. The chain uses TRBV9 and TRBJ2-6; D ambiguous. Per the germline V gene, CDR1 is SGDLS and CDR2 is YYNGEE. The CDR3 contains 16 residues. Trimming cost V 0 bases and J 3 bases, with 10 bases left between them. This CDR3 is CASSVGPPGGANVLTF. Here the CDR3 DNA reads TGTGCCAGCAGCGTAGGCCCTCCTGGTGGGGCCAACGTCCTGACTTTC.

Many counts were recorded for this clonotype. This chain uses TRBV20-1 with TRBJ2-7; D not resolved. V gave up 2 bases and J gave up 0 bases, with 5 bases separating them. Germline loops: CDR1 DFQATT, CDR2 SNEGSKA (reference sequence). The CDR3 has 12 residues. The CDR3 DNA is TGCAGTGCTAGACCCGGCTCCTACGAGCAGTACTTC. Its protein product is CSARPGSYEQYF.

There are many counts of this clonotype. Here the CDR3 DNA reads TGTGCCAGCAGTCCACAGGGGCCCTCTGGAAACACCATATATTTT. Its translation is CASSPQGPSGNTIYF. V usage is TRBV7-3 and J usage is TRBJ1-3, with 7 bases identical to TRBD1. Germline values: CDR1 SGHTA, CDR2 FQGTGA. Losses at the gene ends were 6 bases for V and 0 bases for J; bases not matched to a gene: 5. The CDR3 runs to 15 residues.

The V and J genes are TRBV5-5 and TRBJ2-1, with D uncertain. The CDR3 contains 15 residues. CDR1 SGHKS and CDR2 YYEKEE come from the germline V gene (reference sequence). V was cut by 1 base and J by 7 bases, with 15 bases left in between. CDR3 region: CASSLLSIRENEQFF. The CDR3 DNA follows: TGTGCCAGCAGCTTGTTGTCAATTAGAGAAAATGAGCAGTTCTTC. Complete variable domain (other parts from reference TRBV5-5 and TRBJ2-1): DAGVTQSPTHLIKTRGQQVTLRCSPISGHKSVSWYQQVLGQGPQFIFQYYEKEERGRGNFPDRFSARQFPNYSSELNVNALLLGDSALYLCASSLLSIRENEQFFGPGTRLTVL.

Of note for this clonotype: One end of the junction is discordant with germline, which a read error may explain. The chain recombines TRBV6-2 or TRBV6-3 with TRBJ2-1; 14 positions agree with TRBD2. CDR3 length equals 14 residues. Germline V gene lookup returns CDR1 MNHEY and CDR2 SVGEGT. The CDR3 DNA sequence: TGTGCCAGCAGTTCAGCCGGGACTAGCGGGAGTCGGATCTTC. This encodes CASSSAGTSGSRIF.

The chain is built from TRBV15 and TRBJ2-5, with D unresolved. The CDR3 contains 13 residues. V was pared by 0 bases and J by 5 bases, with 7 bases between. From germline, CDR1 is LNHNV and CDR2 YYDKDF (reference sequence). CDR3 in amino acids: CATSRDHRETQYF. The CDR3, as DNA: TGTGCCACCAGCAGAGATCATAGGGAGACCCAGTACTTC.

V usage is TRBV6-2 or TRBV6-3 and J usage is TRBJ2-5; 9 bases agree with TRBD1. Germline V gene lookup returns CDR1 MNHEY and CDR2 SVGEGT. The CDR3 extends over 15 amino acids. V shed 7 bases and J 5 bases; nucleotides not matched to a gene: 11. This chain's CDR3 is CASIGTGRLIETQYF. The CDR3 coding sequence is TGTGCCAGCATTGGGACAGGGCGTTTGATCGAGACCCAGTACTTC.

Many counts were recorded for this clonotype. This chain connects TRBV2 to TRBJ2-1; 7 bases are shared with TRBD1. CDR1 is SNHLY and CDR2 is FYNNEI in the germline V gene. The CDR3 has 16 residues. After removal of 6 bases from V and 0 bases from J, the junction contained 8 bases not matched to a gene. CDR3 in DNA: TGTGCCAGCAGGATTAACAGGGGAAGCTCCTACAATGAGCAGTTCTTC. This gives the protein CASRINRGSSYNEQFF.